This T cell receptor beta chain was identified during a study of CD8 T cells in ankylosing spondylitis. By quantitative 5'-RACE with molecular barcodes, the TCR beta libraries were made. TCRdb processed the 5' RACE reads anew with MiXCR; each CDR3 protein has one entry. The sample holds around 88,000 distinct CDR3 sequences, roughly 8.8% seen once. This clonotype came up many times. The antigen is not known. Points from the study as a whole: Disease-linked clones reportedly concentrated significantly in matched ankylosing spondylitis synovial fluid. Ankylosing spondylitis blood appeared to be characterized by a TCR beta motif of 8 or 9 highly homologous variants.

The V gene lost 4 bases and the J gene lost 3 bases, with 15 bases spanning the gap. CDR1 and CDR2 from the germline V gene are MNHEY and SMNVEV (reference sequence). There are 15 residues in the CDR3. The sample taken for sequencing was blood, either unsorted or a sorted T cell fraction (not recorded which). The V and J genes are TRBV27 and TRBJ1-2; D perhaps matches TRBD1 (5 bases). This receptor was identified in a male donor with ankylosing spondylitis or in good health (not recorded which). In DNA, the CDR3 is TGTGCCAGCAGTTACGGGGCCCCTGGCCACTATGGCTACACCTTC. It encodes CASSYGAPGHYGYTF.